This T cell receptor (beta chain) is drawn from a study of blood T cell repertoires in COVID-19. Per the original methods: Estimated nucleated cell counts came from reference gene primer amplification. Data came from immunoSEQ multiplex PCR; TCRdb stores just in-frame clones and leaves some out. V, J and clone size are those of that table, while D and trimming were read from the DNA. This table holds 170,000 or so clones, roughly 88% found once. Each participant's cohort was designated according to participant-reported clinical history. Resolution of symptoms, clearance, or two negative PCRs was present in recovered Cohort 3 donors. There are 12 residues in the CDR3. The V gene's germline CDR1 is KGHDR and CDR2 SFDVKD. The V gene lost 4 bases and the J gene lost 6 bases, with 9 bases spanning the gap.

The chain carries TRBV24-1 and TRBJ2-7, with no clear D. The receptor was derived from a woman between 45 and 65 years old who had recovered from COVID-19. Sequenced: PBMCs or T cells enriched from blood (not recorded which). CDR3 protein: CATSDTTGEQYF. The CDR3 DNA is TGTGCCACCAGTGACACCACGGGCGAGCAGTACTTC.